Shown below are 9 T cell receptor beta chains from a single sample sequenced in a study of blood T cell repertoires in COVID-19. This table comes from immunoSEQ multiplex PCR, and its TCRdb copy is limited to in-frame clones, with some not included. The sample has around 230,000 clones, 70% to 90% seen once. Sequenced: PBMCs or T cells enriched from blood (not recorded which). The origin of the receptors is a woman between 35 and 50 years old with acute COVID-19.

The V call is TRBV5-1, the J call TRBJ1-1; D ambiguous. The CDR3 sequence is 14 residues long. With 1 base removed from V and 1 base from J, the gap between germline ends came to 8 bases. The V gene's germline CDR1 is SGHRS and CDR2 YFSETQ. CDR3 nucleotides: TGCGCCAGCAGCTTGAGTAACAGGAACACTGAAGCTTTCTTT. Protein product: CASSLSNRNTEAFF. Full variable domain (outside the CDR3, taken from reference TRBV5-1 and TRBJ1-1): KAGVTQTPRYLIKTRGQQVTLSCSPISGHRSVSWYQQTPGQGLQFLFEYFSETQRNKGNFPGRFSGRQFSNSRSEMNVSTLELGDSALYLCASSLSNRNTEAFFGQGTRLTVV.

The chain is built from TRBV3-1 (or the pseudogene TRBV3-2) and TRBJ2-7; 10 bases are a match to TRBD1. CDR3 length: 16 amino acids. Trimming cost V 2 bases and J 6 bases; bases outside gene matches: 10. Per the germline V gene, CDR1 is LGHDT and CDR2 is YNNKEL (reference sequence). The CDR3 loop is CASSQPRGTGAGEQYF. As DNA, the CDR3 is TGTGCCAGCAGCCAACCAAGGGGGACAGGGGCAGGCGAGCAGTACTTC.

V gene TRBV30 combines with J gene TRBJ2-1; 8 bases are a match to TRBD2. Germline V gene data show CDR1 as GTSNPN and CDR2 as SVGIG (reference sequence). V shed 3 bases and J 4 bases; nucleotides not matched to a gene: 5. The CDR3 consists of 14 residues. CDR3 in DNA: TGTGCCTGGAGCACCGGGGGGGGTTACAATGAGCAGTTCTTC. This translates into CAWSTGGGYNEQFF.

V gene TRBV14 combines with J gene TRBJ1-2; tentative D call: TRBD1 (5 bases). The V gene lost 3 bases and the J gene lost 2 bases, with 13 bases spanning the gap. The germline CDR1 and CDR2 sequences are SGHDN and FVKESK. This CDR3 is 15 amino acids long. The CDR3 sequence is CASSHFGARNYGYTF. As DNA, the CDR3 is TGTGCCAGCAGCCATTTTGGGGCGCGGAACTATGGCTACACCTTC.

The chain is built from TRBV5-6 and TRBJ2-5; 7 bases align to TRBD1. V lost 2 bases, J lost 5 bases, and 6 bases stayed unmatched. The germline V gene encodes CDR1 SGHDT and CDR2 YYEEEE. The CDR3 has 14 residues. The chain's CDR3 is CASSFKGAGETQYF. The CDR3 DNA sequence: TGTGCCAGCAGCTTTAAGGGGGCAGGTGAGACCCAGTACTTC.

CDR3 DNA sequence: TGTGCCAGCAGTGAATTGGAGGGGTCACAAGAGACCCAGTACTTC. Translating it yields CASSELEGSQETQYF. The chain recombines TRBV25-1 with TRBJ2-5, with D perhaps matching TRBD2 (6 bases). Germline lookup yields CDR1 MGHDK and CDR2 SYGVNS. The CDR3 contains 15 residues. V was pared by 1 base and J by 2 bases, with 11 bases between.

This clone was counted a single time. The V and J genes are TRBV25-1 and TRBJ2-1; TRBD2 matches at 13 bases. Trimming took 4 bases from V and 5 from J; bases not matched to a gene: 8. There are 17 residues in the CDR3. In germline, CDR1 is MGHDK, CDR2 SYGVNS. CDR3 region: CASSGRTSGRIHNEQFF. In DNA form, the CDR3 reads TGTGCCAGCAGTGGCCGGACTAGCGGGAGAATCCACAATGAGCAGTTCTTC.

This chain connects TRBV10-3 to TRBJ1-6, with 10 bases matching TRBD1. Germline loops: CDR1 ENHRY, CDR2 SYGVKD. The CDR3 consists of 16 residues. V shed 2 bases, J shed 10 bases, and the junction held 8 bases outside the gene matches. The CDR3 spells CAISERGDRGDSPLHF. The CDR3 nucleotides read TGTGCCATCAGTGAGCGGGGGGACAGGGGCGACTCACCCCTCCACTTT.

V is TRBV4-1 and J is TRBJ2-1; 12 positions match TRBD2. The CDR3 length is 16 residues. The ends lost 1 base at V and 9 bases at J; junction bases unmatched: 7. Per the germline V gene, CDR1 is MGHRA and CDR2 is YSYEKL. CDR3 amino acids: CASSQGSLAGGGEQFF. For the CDR3, the DNA is TGCGCCAGCAGCCAAGGGTCTCTAGCGGGAGGGGGTGAGCAGTTCTTC.